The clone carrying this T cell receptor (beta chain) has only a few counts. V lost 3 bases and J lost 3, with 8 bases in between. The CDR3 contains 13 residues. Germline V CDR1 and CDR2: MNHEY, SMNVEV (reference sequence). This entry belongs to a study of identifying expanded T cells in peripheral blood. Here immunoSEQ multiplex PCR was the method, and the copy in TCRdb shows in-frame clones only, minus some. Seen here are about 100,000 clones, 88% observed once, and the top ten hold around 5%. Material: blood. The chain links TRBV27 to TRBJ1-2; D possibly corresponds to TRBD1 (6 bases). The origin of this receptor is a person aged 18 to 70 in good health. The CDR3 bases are TGTGCCAGCAGTTTCGGGGGGCACTATGGCTACACCTTC. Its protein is CASSFGGHYGYTF.